This T cell receptor beta chain stems from a study of T-cell memory formation after mild COVID-19 (dated by TCRdb to the early 2020s). For the study in its entirety: Most TCR sequence clusters were specific to one of the two donors. T-cell clones expanding and contracting after mild COVID-19 in a couple of donors were tracked by longitudinal TCRalpha and TCRbeta repertoire sequencing. Two young, previously healthy adult volunteers, one female and one male, were included in the cohort.

Ficoll-Paque density gradient centrifugation was used to isolate PBMCs. This sample was sequenced with an Illumina NovaSeq 6000. Using 5'RACE with constant-segment primers, TCRalpha and TCRbeta cDNA libraries were constructed, with sample barcodes and unique molecular identifiers added in the process. RNA was extracted from every sample with Trizol reagent. Amplification of the libraries took two PCR steps, and the second step added a second sample barcode plus Illumina TruSeq adapters. Libraries were sequenced on an Illumina NovaSeq with 2 x 150 bp paired-end reads. The authors' analysis ran thus. The reads were demultiplexed and collapsed into UMI-guided consensus sequences using migec v1.2.7. Using mixcr v2.1.11, UMI consensuses were aligned to TRA and TRB V and J templates and then assembled into clonotypes. A clonotype was counted as expanded or contracted only if both edgeR and NoisET called the change significant, with noise models trained on biological replicates. For edgeR calls, the cutoffs were a false discovery rate-adjusted p below 0.01 and a log2 fold-change threshold of 1. As an exploratory analysis of dynamics, max-normalized trajectories of the 1000 most abundant clonotypes were examined by PCA with hierarchical clustering. Separately sequenced CD4+ and CD8+ repertoires were used to assign the CD4 or CD8 phenotype of responding clones. The public reads were reprocessed in TCRdb via fastp at Q25 and MiXCR, keeping in-frame beta chains. Rows merge per CDR3 protein into single entries with the most common DNA and genes. V and J calls and clone size were set by TCRdb, not the authors. The sample table shows more than 200,000 distinct CDR3 sequences, and approximately 16% are seen once. The top ten clones comprise approximately 3.4% of the sample.

The sample holds a few counts of this clonotype. Its antigen is not yet known. It has no much larger one-base neighbor in the sample; base qualities were not kept. Overall results and qualifications from the work: Balanced CD4/CD8 phenotypes were observed for clones contracting from day 15 to 85, whereas a bias towards CD4+ was observed for a second wave of clones expanding from day 15 to 37. Whether the second-wave clones peaking on day 37 were SARS-CoV-2 specific was not confirmed. Contracting CD4+ clones turned up mainly in the CM and EM memory subsets, whereas EMRA was where CD8+ clones were enriched. The study included only a couple of mild cases, and larger cohorts that include severe cases with pre-infection samples were judged to be necessary. Some responding clones were detected in pre-infection memory, which suggested that pre-existing cross-reactive memory T cells had joined the SARS-CoV-2 response.

Sequences were obtained from PBMCs or a T cell subset sorted from them (not recorded which). This receptor was taken from a man younger than 35 who had mild COVID-19 (a few samples of this study predate the infection). The sample titles of this study are shuffled in the database, so cell type and time point are left out; the donor was told from shared clones.

The CDR3 amino acid sequence is: CASSLRGTGANVLTF. The DNA reads TGTGCCAGCAGCTTAAGGGGGACTGGGGCCAACGTCCTGACTTTC. This sequence uses TRBV7-2 and TRBJ2-6, and TRBD1 may be the D gene, going by 6 matching bases. For CDR1 and CDR2, the germline V gene lists SGHTA and FQGNSA. The CDR3 runs 15 amino acids, cysteine and phenylalanine included. Only the CDR3 DNA is retained, 45 bases long and in frame from the first base. The V and J ends are trimmed by 2 bases and 2 bases, leaving 7 bases between them.